This T cell receptor beta chain derives from a study of T-cell reconstitution after alpha-beta-depleted transplantation in children. This CDR3 region has 16 residues. V was clipped by 0 bases and J by 7 bases; unmatched bases: 9. Germline CDR1 and CDR2: MGHRA and YSYEKL. TCRbeta library construction was performed incorporating unique molecular identifiers. Using its own MiXCR run on the PCR reads, TCRdb lists one record per CDR3 protein. The sample shows some 340,000 distinct CDR3 sequences, under 13% of them seen only once. This clonotype was counted only a few times. The sequences come from PBMCs from the stem cell graft donor, collected from the stem cell graft. This sequence joins TRBV4-1 and TRBJ2-7; the match to TRBD1 covers 10 bases. This TCR derives from a human donor who donated a stem cell graft to a child with acute lymphoblastic leukemia. The CDR3 nucleotides are TGCGCCAGCAGCCAAGAGCGGACAGGGGGGACCCTGGAGCAGTACTTC. It codes for CASSQERTGGTLEQYF.